This TCR beta chain was captured by sequencing in a study of shared clonotypes between healthy human individuals. Using approximately 200 ng DNA, 32,000 or so T cell genomes, the sorted-subset replicate PCRs were run. Authors' analysis steps: ImmunoSEQ sequences covered only the junction and lacked quality scores; filtering therefore differed. Sequencing was performed with immunoSEQ multiplex PCR; in TCRdb, only in-frame clones are kept and a portion is missing. The DNA gave D and trimming, while V, J and clone size come from that table. The sample consists of approximately 2.5 million clones, 80% to 95% of them appearing once. Donors were healthy HIV-negative adults without recently reported acute infections or vaccinations. Adults of Caucasian background living in Nashville, Tennessee made up all donors. Trimming shortened V by 3 bases and J by 0 bases, and 16 bases separated the two germline ends. Per germline, CDR1 WNHNN and CDR2 SYGVQD (reference sequence). The CDR3 loop spans 17 amino acids.

This clone was picked up one time. V and J are TRBV10-1 and TRBJ2-3; D is tentatively TRBD1 or TRBD2 (6 bases each). The sample consisted of naive CD4+ T cells from PBMCs. Subset given: CD45RA+ positively selected. The origin of this receptor is a man between 18 and 35 years old in good health. Some clones in this sample may be carry-over from other donors' samples. The CDR3 here is CASSDWQGRSSTDTQYF. CDR3 sequence (DNA): TGCGCCAGCAGTGACTGGCAGGGGAGGTCTAGCACAGATACGCAGTATTTT.